This TCR beta chain was documented in a study of beta chain features in type 1 diabetes. Study-level results: A definitive answer on HLA type influencing TCRB rearrangement was not reached here.

The isolated RNA, all of it, was reverse transcribed, so expressed TCRB transcripts were what got sequenced. The assay was immunoSEQ multiplex PCR, and TCRdb's table has in-frame clones only and misses some. The sample has roughly 330,000 clones, roughly 9.6% seen once. CDR3 length: 16 residues. Germline assignment: CDR1 SGHTA and CDR2 FQGTGA. Between the trimmed V and J ends, which lost 4 bases and 0 bases, there was a span of 14 bases. There are a few counts of this clone. Antigen: not known. Donors underwent one heparinised blood draw, about 0.12 L on average. Researchers reported sorting CD4+ naive, central memory, regulatory and stem cell-like memory cells via CD45RO/CCR7/CD25/CD127/CD95/CD27.

The chain combines TRBV7-3 with TRBJ2-3; D remains ambiguous. Input material: naive CD4+ T cells from blood. This clonotype was obtained from a woman younger than 45 in good health. The CDR3 coding sequence is TGTGCCAGCAGCTCATCCTCACCAGCGAGCACAGATACGCAGTATTTT. Its protein is CASSSSSPASTDTQYF.